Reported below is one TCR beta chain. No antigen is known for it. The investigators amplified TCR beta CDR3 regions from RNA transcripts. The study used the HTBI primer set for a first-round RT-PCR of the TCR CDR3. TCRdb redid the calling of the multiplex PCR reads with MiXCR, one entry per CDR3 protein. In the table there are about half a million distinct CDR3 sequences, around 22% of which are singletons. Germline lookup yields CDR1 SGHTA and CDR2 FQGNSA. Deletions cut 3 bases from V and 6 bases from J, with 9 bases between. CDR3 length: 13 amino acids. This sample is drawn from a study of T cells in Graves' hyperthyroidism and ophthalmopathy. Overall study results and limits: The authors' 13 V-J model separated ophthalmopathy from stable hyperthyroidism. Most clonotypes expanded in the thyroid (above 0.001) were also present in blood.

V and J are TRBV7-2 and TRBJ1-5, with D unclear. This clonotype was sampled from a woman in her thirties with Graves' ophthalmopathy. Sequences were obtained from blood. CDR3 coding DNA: TGTGCCAGCAGCTTTAAGGCTATTCAGCCCCAGCATTTT. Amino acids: CASSFKAIQPQHF. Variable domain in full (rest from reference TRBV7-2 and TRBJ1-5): GAGVSQSPSNKVTEKGKDVELRCDPISGHTALYWYRQSLGQGLEFLIYFQGNSAPDKSGLPSDRFSAERTGGSVSTLTIQRTQQEDSAVYLCASSFKAIQPQHFGDGTRLSIL.